Listed below are T cell receptor beta chains from one sample, sequenced in a study of blood T cells in healthy people across ages. From the 5' RACE reads, TCRdb called clonotypes with MiXCR, one entry per CDR3 protein. The table shows 850,000 to 1,300,000 distinct CDR3 sequences, with around 45% occurring only once. Sequencing input: blood. These TCRs come from a woman aged 55-70 years in good health. Both conserved end residues are part of each CDR3. The D gene is left open where the match is weak. Clone size is not always given. Where it is, it says once, few, many or a class for expanded clones.

TRBV25-1	few	.	TRBJ2-1	CASSAVGHYNEQFF	TGTGCCAGCAGTGCGGTGGGACATTACAATGAGCAGTTCTTC
TRBV27	once	.	TRBJ2-1	CASSLIRGREFF	TGTGCCAGCAGTTTGATCAGGGGGAGGGAGTTCTTC
TRBV6-1	.	.	TRBJ1-4	CASSFTTTNEKLFF	TGTGCCAGCAGTTTTACGACAACTAATGAAAAACTGTTTTTT
TRBV9	few	.	TRBJ2-5	CASSASPGTQETQYF	TGTGCCAGCAGCGCCTCCCCAGGGACCCAAGAGACCCAGTACTTC
TRBV7-9	.	.	TRBJ2-1	CASSLEGGTVQETQFF	TGTGCCAGCAGCTTAGAGGGCGGGACGGTGCAAGAGACCCAGTTCTTC
TRBV9	few	.	TRBJ2-3	CASSDGTAGDTQYF	TGTGCCAGCAGTGACGGGACCGCAGGAGATACGCAGTATTTT
TRBV7-2	few	.	TRBJ2-1	CASTSGQYNEQFF	TGTGCCAGCACCTCCGGACAGTACAATGAGCAGTTCTTC
TRBV7-9	.	.	TRBJ1-4	CASSLDGSLNEKLFF	TGTGCCAGCAGCTTAGATGGTAGCCTTAATGAAAAACTGTTTTTT
TRBV14	.	.	TRBJ2-1	CASSQPVTGWNEQFF	TGTGCCAGCAGCCAACCGGTTACAGGGTGGAATGAGCAGTTCTTC
TRBV4-2	.	TRBD2	TRBJ2-1	CASSQGVQGGLAGVNNEQFF	TGTGCCAGCAGCCAAGGAGTGCAAGGCGGACTAGCGGGAGTAAACAATGAGCAGTTCTTC
TRBV20-1	.	TRBD2	TRBJ2-1	CSADSTSGSPYNEQFF	TGCAGTGCAGATTCGACTAGCGGGAGTCCCTACAATGAGCAGTTCTTC
TRBV3-1	.	TRBD2	TRBJ2-1	CASSQEGLVYNEQFF	TGTGCAAGCAGCCAAGAGGGACTAGTTTACAATGAGCAGTTCTTC
TRBV20-1	.	TRBD1	TRBJ2-5	CSATPGQIQETQYF	TGCAGTGCAACCCCGGGACAGATTCAAGAGACCCAGTACTTC
TRBV11-2	.	.	TRBJ2-3	CASSFYGTVPDTQYF	TGTGCCAGCAGCTTTTATGGGACTGTGCCAGATACGCAGTATTTT
TRBV27	few	.	TRBJ2-7	CASSLRTSHEQYF	TGTGCCAGCAGTCTCCGGACAAGCCACGAGCAGTACTTC
TRBV10-3	.	TRBD2	TRBJ2-3	CAISRTGTRLAGGIDTQYF	TGTGCCATCAGTCGGACAGGGACAAGACTAGCGGGAGGGATAGATACGCAGTATTTT
TRBV27	few	.	TRBJ1-4	CASAGIRGSNEKLFF	TGTGCCAGCGCGGGGATACGAGGGAGTAATGAAAAACTGTTTTTT
TRBV3-1	.	TRBD2	TRBJ2-7	CASSQVGLAGNIYEQYF	TGTGCCAGCAGCCAAGTCGGACTAGCCGGAAACATATACGAGCAGTACTTC
TRBV29-1	few	.	TRBJ1-2	CSVEDYYGYTF	TGCAGCGTTGAAGATTACTATGGCTACACCTTC
TRBV5-1	few	.	TRBJ2-4	CASSSAVGRDIQYF	TGCGCCAGCAGCTCTGCCGTAGGTAGGGACATTCAGTACTTC
TRBV25-1	.	.	TRBJ2-7	CASSEPLDPSEQYF	TGTGCCAGCAGTGAACCGTTAGATCCCTCCGAGCAGTACTTC
TRBV10-3	.	TRBD2	TRBJ2-1	CAISPRLAGGLNEQFF	TGTGCCATCAGTCCCCGACTAGCGGGAGGTCTCAATGAGCAGTTCTTC